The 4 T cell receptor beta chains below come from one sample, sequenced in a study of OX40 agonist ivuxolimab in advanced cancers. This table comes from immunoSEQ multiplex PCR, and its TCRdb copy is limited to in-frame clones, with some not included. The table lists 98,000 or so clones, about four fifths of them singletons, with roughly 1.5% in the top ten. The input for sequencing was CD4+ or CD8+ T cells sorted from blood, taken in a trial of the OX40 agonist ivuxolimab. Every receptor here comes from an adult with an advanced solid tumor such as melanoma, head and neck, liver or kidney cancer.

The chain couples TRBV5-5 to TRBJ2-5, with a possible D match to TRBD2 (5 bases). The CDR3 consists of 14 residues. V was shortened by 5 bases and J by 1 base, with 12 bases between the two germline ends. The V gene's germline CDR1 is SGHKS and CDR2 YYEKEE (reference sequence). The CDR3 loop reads CASSGRRLQETQYF. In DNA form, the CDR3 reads TGTGCCAGCAGTGGCAGGAGGCTCCAAGAGACCCAGTACTTC.

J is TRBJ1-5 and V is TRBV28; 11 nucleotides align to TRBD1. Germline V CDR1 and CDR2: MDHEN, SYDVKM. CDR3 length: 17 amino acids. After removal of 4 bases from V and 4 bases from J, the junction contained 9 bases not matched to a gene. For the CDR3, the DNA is TGTGCCAGCAGTTCAGGACAGGGGGCGCCAAGAAATCAGCCCCAGCATTTT. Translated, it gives CASSSGQGAPRNQPQHF.

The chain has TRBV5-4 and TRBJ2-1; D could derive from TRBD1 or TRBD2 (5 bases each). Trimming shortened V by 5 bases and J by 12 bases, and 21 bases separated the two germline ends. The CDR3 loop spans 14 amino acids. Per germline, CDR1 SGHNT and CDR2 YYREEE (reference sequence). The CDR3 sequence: CASSLPSRDVGQFF. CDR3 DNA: TGTGCCAGCAGTTTGCCTTCCCGGGACGTCGGGCAGTTCTTC. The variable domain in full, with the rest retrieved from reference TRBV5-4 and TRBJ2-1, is ETGVTQSPTHLIKTRGQQVTLRCSSQSGHNTVSWYQQALGQGPQFIFQYYREEENGRGNFPPRFSGLQFPNYSSELNVNALELDDSALYLCASSLPSRDVGQFFGPGTRLTVL.

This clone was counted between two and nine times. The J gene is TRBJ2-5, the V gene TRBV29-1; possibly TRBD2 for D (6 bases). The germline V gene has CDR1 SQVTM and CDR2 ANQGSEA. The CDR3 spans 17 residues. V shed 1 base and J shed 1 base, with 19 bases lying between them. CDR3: CSVEGGLGGEGQETQYF. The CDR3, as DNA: TGCAGCGTTGAAGGGGGTCTGGGCGGGGAAGGCCAAGAGACCCAGTACTTC. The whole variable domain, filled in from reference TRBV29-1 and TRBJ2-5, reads SAVISQKPSRDICQRGTSLTIQCQVDSQVTMMFWYRQQPGQSLTLIATANQGSEATYESGFVIDKFPISRPNLTFSTLTVSNMSPEDSSIYLCSVEGGLGGEGQETQYFGPGTRLLVL.